This entry features one T cell receptor (beta chain) sequence. Its antigen is not known. The germline CDR1 and CDR2 sequences are SGHDT and YYEEEE. V lost 2 bases and J 7 bases, leaving 13 bases between the germline ends. CDR3 length: 14 amino acids. Only cases whose brain tissue showed the highest T cell transcript signatures were sequenced. Before surgery, patients took at least one anti-epileptic drug. The data stem from a study of brain T cells in children with intractable seizures. Whole-study results and caveats: Pre-surgery blood may have been undersampled, hiding some clones. Viral specificity was inferred only from CDR3 similarity; HCMV serostatus was unknown.

Profiled with immunoSEQ multiplex PCR; TCRdb holds only in-frame clones, not every one. The sample records 95,000 to 120,000 clones, roughly 94% being singletons. The input for sequencing was peripheral blood, taken at surgery. V gene TRBV5-6 combines with J gene TRBJ2-1, with D possibly being TRBD1 or TRBD2 (5 bases each). The TCR comes from a boy in the first two years of life with hemimegalencephaly and intractable seizures. The CDR3 nucleotides read TGTGCCAGCAGCTTACCGGGACCTCGGAATGAGCAGTTCTTC. It specifies CASSLPGPRNEQFF.